This is a list of T cell receptor beta chains from one sample in a study of blood T cell repertoires in COVID-19. Profiled with immunoSEQ multiplex PCR; TCRdb holds only in-frame clones, not every one. Here the sample spans around 500,000 clones, 75% to 90% being singletons. Material for sequencing was PBMCs or T cells enriched from blood (not recorded which). These receptors were taken from an older woman who had recovered from COVID-19. CDR3s leave out the opening cysteine and the closing phenylalanine or tryptophan. For some rows the clone size is stated as once, few or many, or as a class when expanded; others skip it.

SVQTGVAKNIQY	.	TRBJ2-4	TRBV29-1
ASSFFLTGTGGNTIY	.	TRBJ1-3	TRBV7-9
ASSFTRNTEAF	once	TRBJ1-1	TRBV5-1
ASSLVGGGFYNEQF	.	TRBJ2-1	TRBV5-1
ASSRQGVPGQGTGNTIY	.	TRBJ1-3	TRBV5-5
ASSRDRGLTGELF	once	TRBJ2-2	TRBV7-2
ASSHRTSDIWANVLT	.	TRBJ2-6	TRBV7-6
AWSQGGNQPQH	.	TRBJ1-5	TRBV30
ASSFFSNQPQH	.	TRBJ1-5	TRBV11-2
ASSVGISGNTIY	.	TRBJ1-3	TRBV9
SASGGGSSGNTIY	.	TRBJ1-3	TRBV20-1
ASSFDSYGYT	.	TRBJ1-2	TRBV5-1
ASSFVVTGDQPQH	.	TRBJ1-5	TRBV28